The rows below give T cell receptor beta chains drawn from one sample of a study of long-term antiretroviral therapy in people with HIV. Data came from immunoSEQ multiplex PCR; TCRdb stores just in-frame clones and leaves some out. The sample consists of almost 20,000 clones, more than 80% of them appearing once. Specimen: unsorted PBMCs, collected 0.2 years after starting antiretroviral therapy. The source of these receptors is a woman in her forties with HIV. Each CDR3 is given with its conserved first and last residue. D genes are given only for firm matches. For some rows the clone size is stated as once, few or many, or as a class when expanded; others skip it.

.	TRBV7-9	TRBJ1-6	16	.	CASSLVGGRNNSPLHF	TGTGCCAGCAGCTTAGTGGGGGGCAGGAATAATTCACCCCTCCACTTT
.	TRBV2	TRBJ1-2	15	.	CASSVQSLSNYGYTF	TGTGCCAGCAGTGTTCAATCCCTATCTAACTATGGCTACACCTTC
TRBD1	TRBV12-5	TRBJ2-3	15	.	CASQPTGGRPDTQYF	TGTGCTAGCCAACCCACAGGGGGCAGACCAGATACGCAGTATTTT
.	TRBV5-1	TRBJ1-1	15	.	CASSLGQRANTEAFF	TGCGCCAGCAGCTTGGGACAGAGAGCGAACACTGAAGCTTTCTTT
TRBD1	TRBV2	TRBJ2-7	15	.	CASRNGQGGFYEQYF	TGTGCCAGCAGAAACGGACAGGGAGGTTTTTACGAGCAGTACTTC
TRBD1	TRBV30	TRBJ1-2	11	.	CACRQGGGYTF	TGTGCCTGCAGACAGGGTGGAGGCTACACCTTC
TRBD2	TRBV4-2	TRBJ2-1	16	.	CASSQVAGQAYNEQFF	TGTGCCAGCAGCCAGGTAGCGGGGCAAGCCTACAATGAGCAGTTCTTC
TRBD1	TRBV14	TRBJ2-7	15	few	CASSLGTGSWDEQYF	TGTGCCAGCAGCCTCGGGACAGGGTCTTGGGACGAGCAGTACTTC
TRBD1	TRBV5-4	TRBJ1-2	15	.	CASSLPGQGALGYTF	TGTGCCAGCAGCTTACCGGGACAGGGGGCGCTTGGCTACACCTTC
.	TRBV5-8	TRBJ2-7	10	.	CASSSYEQYF	TGTGCCAGCAGCTCCTACGAGCAGTACTTC
.	TRBV5-1	TRBJ1-1	13	.	CASSGGIRTEAFF	TGCGCCAGCAGCGGTGGGATTAGGACTGAAGCTTTCTTT
TRBD1	TRBV10-3	TRBJ1-1	15	.	CAISDPGQGVTEAFF	TGTGCCATCAGTGACCCGGGACAGGGGGTTACTGAAGCTTTCTTT
.	TRBV6-1	TRBJ1-1	12	few	CASRTLNTEAFF	TGTGCCAGCCGGACACTGAACACTGAAGCTTTCTTT
.	TRBV29-1	TRBJ2-2	15	.	CSVELAGMNTGELFF	TGCAGCGTTGAATTGGCAGGGATGAACACCGGGGAGCTGTTTTTT
TRBD1	TRBV7-6	TRBJ1-4	13	.	CASSTDRDEKLFF	TGTGCCAGCAGTACCGACAGGGATGAAAAACTGTTTTTT
TRBD1	TRBV2	TRBJ1-4	15	.	CASTKTGGPNEKLFF	TGTGCCAGCACTAAAACAGGGGGGCCAAATGAAAAACTGTTTTTT
.	TRBV10-3	TRBJ1-5	13	.	CAISLQKNQPQHF	TGTGCCATCAGCCTCCAGAAAAATCAGCCCCAGCATTTT
.	TRBV9	TRBJ2-3	15	.	CASSVIGFGPTEQYF	TGTGCCAGCAGCGTAATCGGGTTTGGCCCGACAGAACAGTATTTT
.	TRBV30	TRBJ1-2	14	.	CAWTRQLANYGYTF	TGTGCCTGGACCAGACAGCTAGCGAACTATGGCTACACCTTC
TRBD1	TRBV7-2	TRBJ1-2	14	few	CASSSDRGPYGYTF	TGTGCCAGCAGCTCCGACAGGGGGCCCTATGGCTACACCTTC
.	TRBV7-6	TRBJ1-5	16	.	CASSNEEGGVDQPQHF	TGTGCCAGCAGCAACGAGGAGGGCGGCGTGGATCAGCCCCAGCATTTT
.	TRBV25-1	TRBJ2-7	14	.	CASSEGGSSYEQYF	TGTGCCAGCAGTGAGGGGGGATCCTCCTACGAGCAGTACTTC
.	TRBV7-9	TRBJ1-1	11	.	CAGAVGPEAFF	TGTGCCGGTGCCGTGGGGCCTGAAGCTTTCTTT
TRBD1	TRBV7-9	TRBJ2-3	18	once	CASSLTGTGWGSTDTQYF	TGTGCCAGCAGCCTGACAGGGACGGGATGGGGTAGCACAGATACGCAGTATTTT
.	TRBV5-1	TRBJ2-2	15	.	CASSLARGFTGELFF	TGCGCCAGCAGCTTGGCCAGGGGATTCACCGGGGAGCTGTTTTTT
TRBD1	TRBV5-4	TRBJ1-2	14	.	CASSRGQGALGYTF	TGTGCCAGCAGCCGGGGGCAGGGGGCACTTGGCTACACCTTC
.	TRBV30	TRBJ1-2	12	.	CAWSAGHYGYTF	TGTGCCTGGAGTGCAGGACACTATGGCTACACCTTC